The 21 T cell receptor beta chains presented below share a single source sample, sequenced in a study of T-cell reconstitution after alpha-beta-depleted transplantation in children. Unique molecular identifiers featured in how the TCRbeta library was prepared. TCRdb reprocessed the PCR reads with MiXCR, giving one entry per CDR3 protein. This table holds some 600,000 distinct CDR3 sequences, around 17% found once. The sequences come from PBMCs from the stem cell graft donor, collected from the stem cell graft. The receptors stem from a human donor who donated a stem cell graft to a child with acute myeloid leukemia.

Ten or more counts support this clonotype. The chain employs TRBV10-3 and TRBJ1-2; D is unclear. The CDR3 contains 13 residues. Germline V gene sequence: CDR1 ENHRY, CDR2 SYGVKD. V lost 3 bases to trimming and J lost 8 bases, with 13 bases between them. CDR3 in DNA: TGTGCCATCAGTGATGGAGGCGTAGACGGCTACACCTTC. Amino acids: CAISDGGVDGYTF.

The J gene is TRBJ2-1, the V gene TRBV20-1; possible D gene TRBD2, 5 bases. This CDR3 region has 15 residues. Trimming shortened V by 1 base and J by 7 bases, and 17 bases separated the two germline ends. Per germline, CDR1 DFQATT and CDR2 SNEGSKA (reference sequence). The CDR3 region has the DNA TGCAGTGCTAGAGGGGGTCTAGCCGTCGGAAATGAGCAGTTCTTC. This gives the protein CSARGGLAVGNEQFF.

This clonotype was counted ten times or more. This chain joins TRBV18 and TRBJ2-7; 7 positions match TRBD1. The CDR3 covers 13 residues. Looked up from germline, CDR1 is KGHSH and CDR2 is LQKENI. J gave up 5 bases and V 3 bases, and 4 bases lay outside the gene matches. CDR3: CASSPQGVNEQYF. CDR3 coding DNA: TGTGCCAGCTCACCTCAGGGGGTCAACGAGCAGTACTTC. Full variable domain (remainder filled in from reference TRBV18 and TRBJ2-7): NAGVMQNPRHLVRRRGQEARLRCSPMKGHSHVYWYRQLPEEGLKFMVYLQKENIIDESGMPKERFSAEFPKEGPSILRIQQVVRGDSAAYFCASSPQGVNEQYFGPGTRLTVT.

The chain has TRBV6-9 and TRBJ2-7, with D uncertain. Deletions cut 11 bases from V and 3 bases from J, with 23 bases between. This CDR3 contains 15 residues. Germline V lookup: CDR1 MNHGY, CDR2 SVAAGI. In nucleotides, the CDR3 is TGTGCCGCCAGTTATTTACGGAGACAAGACTACGAGCAGTACTTC. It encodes CAASYLRRQDYEQYF.

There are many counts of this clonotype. CDR3 protein: CASSRTSGGLGDEQFF. The DNA for the CDR3 is TGTGCCAGCAGCCGGACTAGCGGGGGGCTGGGGGATGAGCAGTTCTTC. The chain recombines TRBV12-3 or TRBV12-4 with TRBJ2-1; 14 bases agree with TRBD2. V dropped 6 bases and J dropped 8; count of bases not matched to a gene: 9. This CDR3 region has 16 residues.

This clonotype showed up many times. The CDR3: CATRAMNTEAFF. The CDR3 DNA is TGTGCCACCCGGGCCATGAACACTGAAGCTTTCTTT. The V and J genes are TRBV11-2 and TRBJ1-1; D not resolved. Between the trimmed V and J ends, which lost 10 bases and 0 bases, there was a span of 9 bases. In germline, CDR1 is SGHAT, CDR2 FQNNGV. The CDR3 contains 12 residues.

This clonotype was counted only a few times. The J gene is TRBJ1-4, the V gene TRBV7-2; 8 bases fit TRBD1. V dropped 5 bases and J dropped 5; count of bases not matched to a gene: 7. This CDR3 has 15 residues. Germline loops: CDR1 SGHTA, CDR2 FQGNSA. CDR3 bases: TGTGCCAGCAGCGAAGACAGGGGCGGGAATGAAAAACTGTTTTTT. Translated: CASSEDRGGNEKLFF.

CDR3 coding DNA: TGTGCCAGCAGCTTTCGGGGTACGAGCAATCAGCCCCAGCATTTT. Its translation is CASSFRGTSNQPQHF. The chain is built from TRBV7-2 and TRBJ1-5; D gene uncertain. This CDR3 is 15 amino acids long. V shed 3 bases and J shed 1 base, with 10 bases lying between them. Germline V lookup: CDR1 SGHTA, CDR2 FQGNSA.

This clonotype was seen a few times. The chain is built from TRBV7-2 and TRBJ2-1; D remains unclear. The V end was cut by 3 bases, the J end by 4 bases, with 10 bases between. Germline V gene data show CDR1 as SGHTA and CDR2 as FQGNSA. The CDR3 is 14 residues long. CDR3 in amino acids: CASSFLGVYNEQFF. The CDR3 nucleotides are TGTGCCAGCAGCTTCCTGGGCGTATACAATGAGCAGTTCTTC.

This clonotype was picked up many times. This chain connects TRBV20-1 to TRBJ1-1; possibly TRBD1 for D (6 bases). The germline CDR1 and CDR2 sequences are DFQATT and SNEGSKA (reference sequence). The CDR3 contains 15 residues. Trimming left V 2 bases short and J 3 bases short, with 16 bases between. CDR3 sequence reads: CSARQYGTFYTEAFF. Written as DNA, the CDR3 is TGCAGTGCTAGACAATATGGGACATTTTACACTGAAGCTTTCTTT.

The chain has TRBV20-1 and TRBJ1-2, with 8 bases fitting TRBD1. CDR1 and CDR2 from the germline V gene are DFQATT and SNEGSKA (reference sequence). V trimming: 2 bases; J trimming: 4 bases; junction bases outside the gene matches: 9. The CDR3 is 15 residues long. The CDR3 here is CSARLAGGYGYGYTF. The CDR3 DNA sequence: TGCAGTGCTAGATTGGCAGGGGGCTACGGCTATGGCTACACCTTC.

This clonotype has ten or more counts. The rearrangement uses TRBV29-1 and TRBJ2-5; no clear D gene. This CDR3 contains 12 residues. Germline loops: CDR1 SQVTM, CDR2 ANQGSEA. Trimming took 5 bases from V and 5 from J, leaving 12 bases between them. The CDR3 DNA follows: TGCAGCGTTTCTAGGTCGAGGGAGACCCAGTACTTC. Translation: CSVSRSRETQYF.

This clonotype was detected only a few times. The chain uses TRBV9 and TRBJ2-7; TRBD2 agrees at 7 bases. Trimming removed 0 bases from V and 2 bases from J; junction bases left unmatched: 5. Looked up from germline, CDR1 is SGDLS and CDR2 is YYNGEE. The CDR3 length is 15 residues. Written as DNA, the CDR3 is TGTGCCAGCAGCGTAGGGGACTACCCTACCTACGAGCAGTACTTC. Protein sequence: CASSVGDYPTYEQYF.

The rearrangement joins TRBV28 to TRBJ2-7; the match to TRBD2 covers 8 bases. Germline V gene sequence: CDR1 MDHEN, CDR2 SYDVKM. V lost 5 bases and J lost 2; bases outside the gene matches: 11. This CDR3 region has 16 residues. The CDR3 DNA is TGTGCCAGCAGTCTTACTGCGGGGGGTTCAGCCTACGAGCAGTACGTC. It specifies CASSLTAGGSAYEQYV.

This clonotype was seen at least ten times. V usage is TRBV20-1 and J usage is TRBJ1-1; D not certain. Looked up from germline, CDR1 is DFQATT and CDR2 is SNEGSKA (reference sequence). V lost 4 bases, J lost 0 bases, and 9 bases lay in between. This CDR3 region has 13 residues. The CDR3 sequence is CSATPPLNTEAFF. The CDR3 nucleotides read TGCAGTGCTACGCCACCTTTGAACACTGAAGCTTTCTTT.

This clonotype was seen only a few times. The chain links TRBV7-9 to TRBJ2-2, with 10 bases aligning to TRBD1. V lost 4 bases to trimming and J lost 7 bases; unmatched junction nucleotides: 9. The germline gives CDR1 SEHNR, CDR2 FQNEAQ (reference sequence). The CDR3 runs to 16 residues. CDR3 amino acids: CASSSQTGGRGGELFF. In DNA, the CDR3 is TGTGCCAGCAGCTCTCAGACAGGGGGCCGTGGCGGGGAGCTGTTTTTT.

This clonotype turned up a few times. The CDR3 reads CASSPGTSGVHEQYV. In DNA, the CDR3 is TGTGCCAGCAGTCCTGGGACTAGCGGGGTCCACGAGCAGTACGTC. The rearrangement links TRBV12-3 or TRBV12-4 to TRBJ2-7; 13 bases match TRBD2. The CDR3 spans 15 residues. V was pared by 5 bases and J by 5 bases, with 6 bases of the junction left unmatched.

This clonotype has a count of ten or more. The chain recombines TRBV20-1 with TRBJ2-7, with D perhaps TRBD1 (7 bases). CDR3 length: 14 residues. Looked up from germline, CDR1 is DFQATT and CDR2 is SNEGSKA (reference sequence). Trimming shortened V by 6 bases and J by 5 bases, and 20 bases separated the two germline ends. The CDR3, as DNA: TGCAGTGCGCCCGGACAGGAGGGGACCCACGAGCAGTACGTC. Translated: CSAPGQEGTHEQYV.

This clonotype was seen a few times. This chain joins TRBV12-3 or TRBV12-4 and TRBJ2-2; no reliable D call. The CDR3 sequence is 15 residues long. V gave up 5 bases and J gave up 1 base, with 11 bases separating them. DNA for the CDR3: TGTGCCAGCAGTCCGCCACTCGAGAACACCGGGGAGCTGTTTTTT. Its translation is CASSPPLENTGELFF.

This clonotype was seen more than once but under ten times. The CDR3: CASSSTGTEISYNEQFF. CDR3 sequence (DNA): TGCGCCAGCAGCTCGACAGGGACAGAGATCTCCTACAATGAGCAGTTCTTC. The chain recombines TRBV5-1 with TRBJ2-1, with TRBD1 matching 7 bases. The CDR3 spans 17 residues. With V trimmed by 3 bases and J by 0 bases, 9 bases remained unmatched. Germline V gene lookup returns CDR1 SGHRS and CDR2 YFSETQ.

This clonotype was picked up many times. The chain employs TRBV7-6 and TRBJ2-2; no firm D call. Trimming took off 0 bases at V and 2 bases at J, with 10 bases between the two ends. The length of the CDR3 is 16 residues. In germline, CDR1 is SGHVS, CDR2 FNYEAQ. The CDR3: CASSLAMSPNTGELFF. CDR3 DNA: TGTGCCAGCAGCTTAGCGATGAGTCCCAACACCGGGGAGCTGTTTTTT.